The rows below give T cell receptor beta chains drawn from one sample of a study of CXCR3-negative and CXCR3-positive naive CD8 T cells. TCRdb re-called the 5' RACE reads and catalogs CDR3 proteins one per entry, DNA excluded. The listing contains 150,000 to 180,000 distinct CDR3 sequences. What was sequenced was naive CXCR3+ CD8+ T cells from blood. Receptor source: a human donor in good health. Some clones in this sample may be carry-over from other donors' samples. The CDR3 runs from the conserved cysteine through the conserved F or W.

cdr3_aa: CASSLEVGPLSEQYF; v_call: TRBV7-2; j_call: TRBJ2-7
cdr3_aa: CASSLAVSSYNEQFF; v_call: TRBV5-1; j_call: TRBJ2-1
cdr3_aa: CSANSLSSYEQYF; v_call: TRBV20-1; j_call: TRBJ2-7
cdr3_aa: CSASADPGLEARETQYF; v_call: TRBV20-1; j_call: TRBJ2-5
cdr3_aa: CASSPGWDNEQFF; v_call: TRBV4-1; j_call: TRBJ2-1
cdr3_aa: CASSFVGAGADTQYF; v_call: TRBV12-3/TRBV12-4; j_call: TRBJ2-3
cdr3_aa: CASSLPWSWDQRYEQYF; v_call: TRBV28; j_call: TRBJ2-7
cdr3_aa: CASRRGGVVNEQFF; v_call: TRBV5-1; j_call: TRBJ2-1
cdr3_aa: CSVEDKLNTEAFF; v_call: TRBV29-1; j_call: TRBJ1-1
cdr3_aa: CASSSQRGGTHEQYF; v_call: TRBV7-9; j_call: TRBJ2-7
cdr3_aa: CAISELTTGAPDGYTF; v_call: TRBV10-3; j_call: TRBJ1-2
cdr3_aa: CASSQDRLNSYEQYF; v_call: TRBV3-1; j_call: TRBJ2-7
cdr3_aa: CASSRGQGSSYNEQFF; v_call: TRBV2; j_call: TRBJ2-1
cdr3_aa: CASSLDYSYTEAFF; v_call: TRBV11-2; j_call: TRBJ1-1
cdr3_aa: CSARERGVGNSPLHF; v_call: TRBV20-1; j_call: TRBJ1-6
cdr3_aa: CASSDTKDPNYEQYF; v_call: TRBV12-3/TRBV12-4; j_call: TRBJ2-7
cdr3_aa: CASRPFTGELFF; v_call: TRBV4-1; j_call: TRBJ2-2
cdr3_aa: CASSVPRGSEAFF; v_call: TRBV7-9; j_call: TRBJ1-1
cdr3_aa: CSARGQRPGAFF; v_call: TRBV20-1; j_call: TRBJ1-1
cdr3_aa: CSARPNGGLHNEQFF; v_call: TRBV20-1; j_call: TRBJ2-1
cdr3_aa: CASVETGVVVGPQHF; v_call: TRBV12-3/TRBV12-4; j_call: TRBJ1-5
cdr3_aa: CASSLGRTSEAFF; v_call: TRBV4-3; j_call: TRBJ1-1
cdr3_aa: CASSVGSWSTDTQYF; v_call: TRBV9; j_call: TRBJ2-3
cdr3_aa: CARSLGADTQYF; v_call: TRBV7-8; j_call: TRBJ2-3
cdr3_aa: CASSFEAGWNQPQHF; v_call: TRBV12-3/TRBV12-4; j_call: TRBJ1-5
cdr3_aa: CSASPRGVNTEAFF; v_call: TRBV20-1; j_call: TRBJ1-1
cdr3_aa: CASCVNPGTGSPQHF; v_call: TRBV7-8; j_call: TRBJ1-5
cdr3_aa: CSAISSAAGGFGEQFF; v_call: TRBV20-1; j_call: TRBJ2-1
cdr3_aa: CASSSDRNEQYF; v_call: TRBV4-1; j_call: TRBJ2-7
cdr3_aa: CSVVFASTDTQYF; v_call: TRBV29-1; j_call: TRBJ2-3
cdr3_aa: CASSYSTNEQFF; v_call: TRBV6-2/TRBV6-3; j_call: TRBJ2-1
cdr3_aa: CASSLYGQEETQYF; v_call: TRBV7-9; j_call: TRBJ2-5
cdr3_aa: CSATGWAEEQFF; v_call: TRBV29-1; j_call: TRBJ2-1
cdr3_aa: CASSLGGAPYEQYF; v_call: TRBV7-7; j_call: TRBJ2-7